These T cell receptor beta chains were read from a single sample in a study of early T cells in non-severe SARS-CoV-2 infection. TCRdb re-derived calls from the 5' RACE reads in MiXCR, one entry per CDR3 protein. The repertoire holds tens of thousands of distinct CDR3 sequences, with 5.5% to 7% as singletons. Sequenced here: whole blood, sampled at baseline. All receptors derive from an adult who was a healthcare worker with PCR-confirmed SARS-CoV-2 infection or an uninfected control (not recorded which). Each CDR3 is given with its conserved first and last residue. Each record gives: clone size, D gene, V gene, J gene, CDR3 DNA, CDR3 protein. D genes are given only for firm matches. Expanded clones are given a class, and other clones once, few, many or no size at all.

NA,TRBD1,TRBV29-1,TRBJ2-5,TGCAGCGTCGGGACAGGGGAAGAGACCCAGTACTTC,CSVGTGEETQYF
many,NA,TRBV12-3/TRBV12-4,TRBJ1-4,TGTGCCAGCAGTCCCTCCAGGGAGAGGACGAGGGAAAAACTGTTTTTT,CASSPSRERTREKLFF
NA,NA,TRBV6-2/TRBV6-3,TRBJ1-2,TGTGCCAGCAGAGAGGACTGGGCTCAACGTTATGGCTACACCTTC,CASREDWAQRYGYTF
many,TRBD1,TRBV19,TRBJ2-2,TGTGCCACTGCCACTTCCGGGACAGGGGTGACCGGGGAGCTGTTTTTT,CATATSGTGVTGELFF
many,NA,TRBV20-1,TRBJ2-5,TGCAGTGCTAGAGAGGAGCCAGGATGGGGAGAGACCCAGTACTTC,CSAREEPGWGETQYF
many,TRBD1,TRBV2,TRBJ2-7,TGTGCCAGCAGCCGGGACAGGGTGGGAGAGCAGTACTTC,CASSRDRVGEQYF
many,NA,TRBV6-5,TRBJ1-5,TGTGCCAGCAGTTCCGGGGGTAGCAATCAGCCCCAGCATTTT,CASSSGGSNQPQHF
few,NA,TRBV6-2/TRBV6-3,TRBJ2-7,TGTGCCAGCAGTTACGCCGCGGGAATAACCGAGCAGTACTTC,CASSYAAGITEQYF
NA,TRBD2,TRBV6-5,TRBJ2-3,TGTGCCAGCAGTCGGGGACGGGGGGGATCAGATACGCAGTGTTTT,CASSRGRGGSDTQCF
NA,TRBD2,TRBV30,TRBJ2-3,TGTGCCTCGAAGACTAGCGATACGCAGTATTTT,CASKTSDTQYF
many,NA,TRBV28,TRBJ1-5,TGTGCCAGCAGTCCGACAGATAGCAATCAGCCCCAGCATTTT,CASSPTDSNQPQHF
many,NA,TRBV9,TRBJ1-2,TGTGCCAGCAGCGGGCCACAGGAGAACTATGGCTACACCTTC,CASSGPQENYGYTF
many,TRBD2,TRBV29-1,TRBJ2-1,TGCAGCGTTGAGCGGGGGGGGAATGAGCAGTTCTTC,CSVERGGNEQFF
many,TRBD2,TRBV6-5,TRBJ2-1,TGTGCCAGCAGCCGCGGGGGGCTGGAGCAGTTCTTC,CASSRGGLEQFF
many,NA,TRBV27,TRBJ2-6,TGTGCCAGCAGTTTTGGCCCCTTCTCTGGGGCCAACGTCCTGACTTTC,CASSFGPFSGANVLTF
NA,TRBD1,TRBV6-5,TRBJ2-1,TGTGCCAGCAGTTCACTAGACAGGGGCAATGAGCAGTTCTTC,CASSSLDRGNEQFF
many,NA,TRBV9,TRBJ2-3,TGTGCCAGCAGCGTGATGGAGGGGGATACGCAGTATTTT,CASSVMEGDTQYF
many,NA,TRBV11-2,TRBJ2-1,TGTGCCAGCAGCCATTCACGGTTGGGGAGGCCATACAATGAGCAGTTCTTC,CASSHSRLGRPYNEQFF
NA,NA,TRBV2,TRBJ1-2,TGTGCCAGCAGTGTTTCAGTCACTAACTATGGCTACACCTTC,CASSVSVTNYGYTF
many,NA,TRBV5-1,TRBJ2-7,TGCGCCAGCAGCTACGAGGGGAGCTCCTACGAGCAGTACTTC,CASSYEGSSYEQYF
many,TRBD1,TRBV7-8,TRBJ2-3,TGTGCCAGCAGCTTAATACTAGGGGGCCGTGACACAGATACGCAGTATTTT,CASSLILGGRDTDTQYF
NA,NA,TRBV20-1,TRBJ2-1,TGCAGTGCTAGAGTCGCTAGCATTCGGTACAATGAGCAGTTCTTC,CSARVASIRYNEQFF
few,TRBD2,TRBV19,TRBJ2-5,TGTGCCAGTAGTTTTGGACTAGCGGGAGGCATGGAGACCCAGTACTTC,CASSFGLAGGMETQYF